This T cell receptor (beta chain) was retrieved from a study of blood T cell repertoires in COVID-19. Study in general: The analysed material was cDNA or gDNA that came from T cells, B-cell-depleted T cells, or PBMCs.

The germline CDR1 and CDR2 sequences are SGDLS and YYNGEE. The CDR3 is 14 amino acids. V trimming: 4 bases; J trimming: 5 bases; junction bases outside the gene matches: 7. The assay was immunoSEQ multiplex PCR, and TCRdb's table has in-frame clones only and misses some. There are about 190,000 clones in the sample; 82% occur only once, and less than 9.5% lies in the top ten. The source is a woman aged 60 to 75 with COVID-19, enrolled during active disease. The V and J genes are TRBV9 and TRBJ2-5; 8 bases are shared with TRBD2. Sequencing was carried out using peripheral blood. The CDR3 region is CASSTQSGSETQYF. The DNA for the CDR3 is TGTGCCAGCAGCACTCAAAGCGGGAGTGAGACCCAGTACTTC.